This T cell receptor beta chain comes out of a study of T cell responses to AZD1222 COVID-19 vaccine. Whole-study findings and limits: Mapped onto spike, vaccine-associated CD4 TCRs spanned it and were dominant at 160-218 and 743-854. Unmutated variant regions are reportedly targeted by nearly half of spike-specific TCRs.

Some clones are missing from TCRdb's copy, which holds only in-frame ones; the method was immunoSEQ multiplex PCR. Among some 250,000 clones, 90% to 95% were seen once, and the ten largest hold roughly 0.6%. To note about this clone: No antigen is known for it.

The TCR sequence derives from an adult who received the AZD1222 COVID-19 vaccine. The material sequenced was peripheral blood, taken 28 days after the second AZD1222 dose.

For the CDR3, the DNA is TGTGCCAGCAGCCCTTACGTTAGTGAAGCTTTCTTT. It is translated as CASSPYVSEAFF. The chain combines TRBV28 with TRBJ1-1; D is uncertain. Per germline, CDR1 MDHEN and CDR2 SYDVKM. The ends were cut back, 6 bases at V and 7 bases at J, with 12 bases in the middle. The CDR3 contains 12 residues.